This T cell receptor (beta chain) was profiled in a study of OX40 agonist ivuxolimab in advanced cancers. The repertoire was sequenced with immunoSEQ multiplex PCR; TCRdb's copy has only in-frame clones and lacks some. This table holds about 12,000 clones, roughly three quarters found once. Broader study findings: At 0.1 to 3.0 mg/kg, clonal expansion of CD4+ and CD8+ blood T cells had occurred by week 6.

As to this clone: As yet, its antigen is unknown.

The CDR3 is 16 residues long. CDR1 is SGHTA and CDR2 is FQGNSA in the germline V gene. Trimming cost V 5 bases and J 1 base, with 15 bases left between them. The material sequenced was CD4+ or CD8+ T cells sorted from blood, taken in a trial of the OX40 agonist ivuxolimab. The source is an adult with an advanced solid tumor such as melanoma, head and neck, liver or kidney cancer. The chain carries TRBV7-2 and TRBJ2-4; either TRBD1 or TRBD2 may fit D (6 bases each). DNA for the CDR3: TGTGCCAGCAGCCCGGAGGGGGTATCGGCCAAAAACATTCAGTACTTC. Its protein is CASSPEGVSAKNIQYF.